The rows below give T cell receptor beta chains drawn from one sample of a study of vaccination effects on CD4 cells after COVID-19. Clones were sequenced by immunoSEQ multiplex PCR, and TCRdb holds only the in-frame ones, with some missing. The sample contains around 25,000 clones, about 76% of which appear only once. No antigen has been assigned to these receptors. The specimen was CD4+ T cells from PBMCs cultured with HCoV-NL63 spike peptides, collected before COVID-19 vaccination. These receptors all come from a human donor who had a prior SARS-CoV-2 infection. Each CDR3 is given with its conserved first and last residue. D genes are given only for firm matches. For some rows the clone size is stated as once, few or many, or as a class when expanded; others skip it.

v_gene	j_gene	d_gene	abundance	CDR3nt	CDR3aa
TRBV12-3/TRBV12-4	TRBJ2-3	TRBD1	.	TGTGCCAGCGGACACAGGGGAGATACGCAGTATTTT	CASGHRGDTQYF
TRBV6-2/TRBV6-3	TRBJ2-5	.	.	TGTGCCAGCAGTTGGTGGGGAGAGACCCAGTACTTC	CASSWWGETQYF
TRBV3-1/TRBV3-2	TRBJ2-3	.	.	TGTGCCAGCAGCCCTTGGGGAGATACGCAGTATTTT	CASSPWGDTQYF
TRBV21-1	TRBJ2-1	.	.	TGTGCCAGCAGCAAAAAGGGCGGGAGGACAAATGAGCAGTTCTTC	CASSKKGGRTNEQFF
TRBV5-5	TRBJ1-1	.	.	TGTGCCAGCAGCTTTGGCCCCCAGAACACTGAAGCTTTCTTT	CASSFGPQNTEAFF
TRBV5-1	TRBJ2-2	.	.	TGCGCCAGCACCCCGTACCAGGGGTGGGCGGGGGAGCTGTTTTTT	CASTPYQGWAGELFF
TRBV6-5	TRBJ2-7	.	once	TGTGCCAGCAGTTCTAGGAGCGAGCAGTACTTC	CASSSRSEQYF
TRBV9	TRBJ2-7	.	once	TGTGCCAGCAGCGTAGGCCTAGCGTACGAGCAGTACTTC	CASSVGLAYEQYF
TRBV11-3	TRBJ2-7	.	.	TGTGCCAGCAGCTTAGATATGGGTGGGGACTACGAGCAGTACTTC	CASSLDMGGDYEQYF
TRBV12-3/TRBV12-4	TRBJ1-5	.	.	TGTGCCAGTTCCAGGGGTCGGGGTCAGCCCCAGCATTTT	CASSRGRGQPQHF
TRBV14	TRBJ2-7	TRBD2	.	TGTGCCAGCAGGAAAGGGGCGGGAGGGCTCTACGAGCAGTACTTC	CASRKGAGGLYEQYF
TRBV14	TRBJ1-1	.	.	TGTGCCAGCAGCCGACCGGGACACAAAGAAGCTTTCTTT	CASSRPGHKEAFF
TRBV7-3	TRBJ1-2	TRBD1	.	TGTGCCAGCAGCTACGACAGGGGAGGGAATGGCTACACCTTC	CASSYDRGGNGYTF
TRBV27	TRBJ2-7	TRBD1	.	TGTGCCAGCAGTTTAGTGGCAGGGGGCTCCTACGAGCAGTACTTC	CASSLVAGGSYEQYF
TRBV7-2	TRBJ1-2	.	.	TGTGCCAGCAGCTCGTACGGGAACTATGGCTACACCTTC	CASSSYGNYGYTF
TRBV7-9	TRBJ2-7	.	.	TGTGCCAGCAGCCTCCGTCCAGACCCCGAGCAGTACTTC	CASSLRPDPEQYF
TRBV2	TRBJ2-3	.	.	TGTGCCAGCAGTGAAAACCCCAGCTTGCCAGGCACAGATACGCAGTATTTT	CASSENPSLPGTDTQYF
TRBV30	TRBJ2-4	.	.	TGTGCCTGGAGTCCTTTCCCGTCCCGGACCAAAAACATTCAGTACTTC	CAWSPFPSRTKNIQYF
TRBV30	TRBJ1-4	.	few	TGTGCCTGGGACCAAAGCCATAATGAAAAACTGTTTTTT	CAWDQSHNEKLFF
TRBV11-2	TRBJ2-1	.	once	TGTGCCAGCAGCTTCGGCTGGGGGGCAGGGAATGAGCAGTTCTTC	CASSFGWGAGNEQFF
TRBV4-3	TRBJ2-1	TRBD2	.	TGCGCCAGCAGCCAAGATTTTTCGGGAGGGGGGAATGAGCAGTTCTTC	CASSQDFSGGGNEQFF
TRBV2	TRBJ1-2	.	few	TGTGCCAGCAGTGAGAGGGAATATGGCTACACCTTC	CASSEREYGYTF
TRBV7-2	TRBJ1-1	TRBD1	.	TGTGCCAGCAGCGTGAGGACAGGGCTCACTGAAGCTTTCTTT	CASSVRTGLTEAFF
TRBV10-1	TRBJ2-7	.	few	TGCGCCAGCAAGGTCACTCGTGAGGGAGTCGGGACCTACGAGCAGTACTTC	CASKVTREGVGTYEQYF